The present entry profiles one TCR beta chain with its context. Its target is unknown. This sample stems from a study of STAT3 mutations in large granular lymphocyte leukemia. Study in general: Immunosuppressive therapy was given to more than half of T-LGLL patients. Study-wide results and limits: Every T-LGLL patient had at least one immunodominant TCRbeta clonotype. No sample exists from the first appearance of each clone. Persisting codominant clonotypes may have hidden a small pathogenic clone.

Some clones are missing from TCRdb's copy, which holds only in-frame ones; the method was immunoSEQ multiplex PCR. The top ten hold about 13% of the sample, which has under 35,000 clones, approximately 84% seen once. CDR1 SGHRS and CDR2 YFSETQ come from the germline V gene. The V end lost 4 bases, the J end lost 4 bases, and 17 bases lay between the germline ends. The CDR3 runs 16 residues. The sequence came from a man aged 55 to 70 with T-cell large granular lymphocyte leukemia. Some clones in this sample may be carry-over from other donors' samples. The chain carries TRBV5-1 and TRBJ2-2; a possible D gene is TRBD1 (5 bases). The sequenced sample consisted of peripheral blood mononuclear cells. The CDR3 spells CASSPAARDGTGELFF. CDR3 coding DNA: TGCGCCAGCAGCCCAGCCGCCAGGGATGGCACCGGGGAGCTGTTTTTT.